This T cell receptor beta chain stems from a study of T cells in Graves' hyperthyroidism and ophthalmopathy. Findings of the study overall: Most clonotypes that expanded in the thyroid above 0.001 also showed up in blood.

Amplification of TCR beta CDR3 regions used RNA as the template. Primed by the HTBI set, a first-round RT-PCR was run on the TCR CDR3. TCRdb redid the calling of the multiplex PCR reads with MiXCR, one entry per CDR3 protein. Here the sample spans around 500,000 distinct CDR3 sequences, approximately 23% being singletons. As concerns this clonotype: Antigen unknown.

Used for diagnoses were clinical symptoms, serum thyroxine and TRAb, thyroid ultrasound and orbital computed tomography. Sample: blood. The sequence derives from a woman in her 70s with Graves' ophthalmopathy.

CDR3 amino acids: CASSVNSGVNSPLHF. CDR3 in DNA: TGTGCCAGCAGTGTCAATTCAGGGGTAAATTCACCCCTCCACTTT. This chain uses TRBV6-4 with TRBJ1-6; perhaps TRBD1 as D (6 bases). V was cut by 4 bases and J by 7 bases, with 14 bases left in between. This CDR3 region has 15 residues. Germline CDR1 reads MRHNA; CDR2 reads SNTAGT.